A single count supports the clone carrying this T cell receptor beta chain. Its matching antigen is unknown. V dropped 5 bases and J dropped 1; count of bases not matched to a gene: 11. The CDR3 consists of 17 residues. CDR1 and CDR2 (germline): LNHDA, SQIVND (reference sequence). The templates were synthetic TCR analogs, and they were spiked into each PCR. Profiling relied on immunoSEQ multiplex PCR, and the TCRdb table lists in-frame clones only, not all of them. The sample contains roughly 110,000 clones, more than 85% of which appear only once. The data were obtained in a study of PD-L1 blockade in urothelial cancer. On the study more broadly: Blood drawn 3 weeks (second dose) and 6 weeks after treatment start was analyzed. Reported median T cell count for blood samples was around 140,000. Study-level results: Pretreatment TCR clonality in blood under the median foretold superior survival.

The time point was: peripheral blood 6 weeks after treatment start. Sequenced material: PBMCs, taken around atezolizumab (anti-PD-L1) treatment. The chain is built from TRBV19 and TRBJ2-3; 8 bases map to TRBD2. The TCR sequence derives from a man aged 60-69 years with urothelial cancer. In DNA, the CDR3 is TGTGCCAGTAGTTCAGCCATAGCGGGGAGTGGCACAGATACGCAGTATTTT. Translating gives CASSSAIAGSGTDTQYF.